This paragraph covers one T cell receptor (beta chain) sequence. The V gene end was trimmed by 6 bases and the J gene end by 3 bases; junction bases not matched to a gene: 9. The CDR3 runs 15 residues. Germline lookup yields CDR1 LNHDA and CDR2 SQIVND (reference sequence). The data originate from a study of control samples from healthy donors and cancer patients. Sequencing was performed with immunoSEQ multiplex PCR; in TCRdb, only in-frame clones are kept and a portion is missing. The sample lists about 150,000 clones; over 85% were seen once. The sequence was obtained from a young man in good health. Input material: blood. The chain couples TRBV19 to TRBJ1-2, with 8 nucleotides matching TRBD1. The CDR3 DNA follows: TGTGCCAGTAGGTCGACAGGGGCCCCACACTATGGCTACACCTTC. Protein sequence: CASRSTGAPHYGYTF.